This T cell receptor beta chain was recorded in a study of blood T cell repertoires in COVID-19. With respect to this clone: Since a much larger clone is just one base distant, this may be a read error.

Here immunoSEQ multiplex PCR was the method, and the copy in TCRdb shows in-frame clones only, minus some. The sample has approximately 670,000 clones, approximately 90% seen once; the top ten hold under 0.3%. The germline V gene encodes CDR1 SGHTA and CDR2 FQGTGA. The V and J ends lost 6 bases and 5 bases, in that order; junction bases with no gene match: 7. The CDR3 has 15 residues. The rearrangement links TRBV7-3 to TRBJ2-3; 11 positions agree with TRBD2. The sequenced sample consisted of peripheral blood. This sequence was found in a woman aged 18-29 years with acute or convalescent COVID-19. The CDR3 DNA is TGTGCCAGCAGGATTAGCGGGGGGGCCGGAGATACGCAGTATTTT. It codes for CASRISGGAGDTQYF.